A selection of T cell receptor beta chains follows, all from one sample in a study of a mutant IDH1 vaccine in newly diagnosed glioma. Assay used: immunoSEQ multiplex PCR; TCRdb lists only in-frame clones, some missing. Here the sample spans fewer than 30,000 clones, 70% to 80% being singletons. Antigen specificity for these receptors is unknown. Specimen: PBMCs, collected from a glioma patient whose treatment included an IDH1 peptide vaccine. These receptor sequences come from a woman between 18 and 29 years old with glioma. CDR3s include the opening cysteine and the closing phenylalanine or tryptophan. Each record gives: clone size, D gene, J gene, V gene, CDR3 DNA, CDR3 protein. D genes are given only for firm matches. Expanded clones are given a class, and other clones once, few, many or no size at all.

>few|-|TRBJ1-4|TRBV27
TGTGCCAGCAGTTTATCGGGACCTAATGAAAAACTGTTTTTT
CASSLSGPNEKLFF
>-|TRBD2|TRBJ2-7|TRBV25-1
TGTGCCAGCAGTGAGGGGGGGGAGCAGTACTTC
CASSEGGEQYF
>few|-|TRBJ1-1|TRBV7-6
TGTGCCAGCAGCTTAGCGCCGGCGAACACTGAAGCTTTCTTT
CASSLAPANTEAFF
>-|-|TRBJ2-5|TRBV6-5
TGTGCCAGCAGTTACTCCTCCGGGACACTTAAAGAGACCCAGTACTTC
CASSYSSGTLKETQYF
>-|-|TRBJ2-7|TRBV19
TGTGCCAGTAGTAGGGGCGGACCCTACGAGCAGTACTTC
CASSRGGPYEQYF
>few|TRBD1|TRBJ1-4|TRBV19
TGTGCCAGTGAATCCGACGGGACAGGGAATGAAAAACTGTTTTTT
CASESDGTGNEKLFF
>few|-|TRBJ2-2|TRBV5-1
TGCGCCAGCAGCTTGACAGCTGCGAACACCGGGGAGCTGTTTTTT
CASSLTAANTGELFF
>once|-|TRBJ1-2|TRBV7-9
TGTGCCAGCAGCTCCTCTCGGGGGGCTGAAGGCTACACCTTC
CASSSSRGAEGYTF
>few|-|TRBJ1-4|TRBV5-4
TGTGCCAGCAGCCGGCTCGGTTTTGGTAATGAAAAACTGTTTTTT
CASSRLGFGNEKLFF
>-|-|TRBJ2-1|TRBV30
TGTGCCTGGAGTGTACCTTATGGGGGAATTGAGCAGTTCTTC
CAWSVPYGGIEQFF